This T cell receptor beta chain was identified in a study of blood T cells in healthy people across ages. Study in general: Roughly one uniquely barcoded beta molecule per two T cells was captured.

Overall study findings and caveats: Long-lived and aged donors differed, with more naive CD4+ cells and higher diversity in the long-lived. The CMV status of each donor remained undetermined, and this could have confounded shifts in expanded clonotypes. Older age coincided with a roughly linear decline in TCR beta diversity per million T cells.

It was with a sample-barcoded 5' primer and a J-beta primer mix that a second PCR of about 6 to 12 cycles was run. MiXCR, run by TCRdb on the 5' RACE reads, gives a single entry per CDR3 protein. The sample has roughly 650,000 distinct CDR3 sequences, roughly 32% seen once. Many counts were recorded for this clonotype. Its antigen remains unknown. The sample comprised blood. This TCR was recovered from a woman of 80 years or more in good health.

The CDR3 sequence is CSANSGQGRGANVLTF. As DNA, the CDR3 is TGCAGTGCTAACTCAGGACAGGGACGTGGGGCCAACGTCCTGACTTTC. The chain combines TRBV20-1 with TRBJ2-6; 8 bases fit TRBD1. Trimming removed 4 bases from V and 3 bases from J; junction bases left unmatched: 8. Germline CDR1 is DFQATT and CDR2 is SNEGSKA (reference sequence). The CDR3 extends over 16 amino acids.